These 16 T cell receptor beta chains were sequenced from one sample in a study of T cell responses to AZD1222 COVID-19 vaccine. The assay was immunoSEQ multiplex PCR, and TCRdb's table has in-frame clones only and misses some. The table records 100,000 to 130,000 clones, roughly nine tenths of them present only once. Sequencing used peripheral blood, obtained on day 0 of AZD1222 vaccination. These receptors all stem from an adult in good health.

The chain has TRBV28 and TRBJ2-7, with TRBD1 identical over 9 bases. The germline V gene has CDR1 MDHEN and CDR2 SYDVKM. Trimming removed 4 bases from V and 0 bases from J; junction bases left unmatched: 1. CDR3 length: 14 amino acids. CDR3 amino acids: CASSWGQGSYEQYF. DNA of the CDR3: TGTGCCAGCAGTTGGGGACAGGGCTCCTACGAGCAGTACTTC.

DNA for the CDR3: TGTGCCACCAGCAGAGGCGGGACAGGCGGATATAATTCACCCCTCCACTTT. It codes for CATSRGGTGGYNSPLHF. The V gene is TRBV15, the J gene TRBJ1-6, with 8 bases identical to TRBD1. This CDR3 has 17 amino acids. Trimming took 1 base from V and 4 from J; bases not matched to a gene: 6. The germline V gene encodes CDR1 LNHNV and CDR2 YYDKDF (reference sequence).

This chain uses TRBV6-2 or TRBV6-3 with TRBJ1-5; D remains ambiguous. In germline, CDR1 is MNHEY, CDR2 SVGEGT. CDR3 length equals 16 residues. The V end lost 0 bases, the J end lost 2 bases, and 11 bases lay between the germline ends. DNA of the CDR3: TGTGCCAGCAGTTACTCGAGCGGCATCGGCAATCAGCCCCAGCATTTT. Protein product: CASSYSSGIGNQPQHF.

This clone occurred a few times. This chain uses TRBV12-5 with TRBJ1-1; no definite D call. Trimming stripped 6 bases from V and 3 bases from J, with 14 bases between. CDR3 length: 14 residues. CDR1 is LGHNT, CDR2 FRNRAP, per germline. The CDR3 sequence: CASGLGDRYTEAFF. The CDR3 bases are TGTGCTAGTGGCCTCGGCGACCGGTACACTGAAGCTTTCTTT.

The rearrangement links TRBV6-2 or TRBV6-3 to TRBJ2-2, with D tentatively TRBD2 (6 bases). The V gene lost 0 bases and the J gene lost 6 bases, with 14 bases spanning the gap. Per germline, CDR1 MNHEY and CDR2 SVGEGT. CDR3 length: 16 amino acids. CDR3 protein: CASSYSGGSKAGELFF. In DNA form, the CDR3 reads TGTGCCAGCAGTTACTCCGGAGGGAGTAAGGCCGGGGAGCTGTTTTTT.

The chain couples TRBV19 to TRBJ2-7, with TRBD2 identical over 11 bases. The trim removed 5 bases at V and 0 bases at J, leaving 3 bases unmatched. The germline gives CDR1 LNHDA, CDR2 SQIVND (reference sequence). The CDR3 has 15 residues. The CDR3 bases are TGTGCCAGTAGTGCGGGACTAGCGGACTCCTACGAGCAGTACTTC. This sequence encodes CASSAGLADSYEQYF.

The genes are TRBV19 and TRBJ2-1; TRBD2 matches 11 bases. CDR3 size: 15 residues. Germline lookup yields CDR1 LNHDA and CDR2 SQIVND (reference sequence). The J segment lost 7 bases and the V segment lost 5 bases, leaving 7 bases of the junction unmatched. The CDR3 region has the DNA TGTGCCAGTAGTCCGCGGCTAGCGGGAGGAAATGAGCAGTTCTTC. It codes for CASSPRLAGGNEQFF. The entire variable domain, with the rest obtained from reference TRBV19 and TRBJ2-1, is as follows: DGGITQSPKYLFRKEGQNVTLSCEQNLNHDAMYWYRQDPGQGLRLIYYSQIVNDFQKGDIAEGYSVSREKKESFPLTVTSAQKNPTAFYLCASSPRLAGGNEQFFGPGTRLTVL.

V usage is TRBV19 and J usage is TRBJ1-2, with D possibly TRBD1 on 5 matching bases. V was trimmed by 2 bases and J by 2 bases, leaving 18 bases between them. This CDR3 comprises 17 residues. The germline V gene encodes CDR1 LNHDA and CDR2 SQIVND (reference sequence). CDR3 residues: CASSIHSQAGRNYGYTF. CDR3 sequence (DNA): TGTGCCAGTAGTATACACTCCCAGGCAGGGCGCAACTATGGCTACACCTTC.

The chain employs TRBV28 and TRBJ2-7; D might be TRBD2 (6 bases). The CDR3 is 15 amino acids. The germline V gene encodes CDR1 MDHEN and CDR2 SYDVKM. Trimming pared 0 bases from V and 0 bases from J, leaving 9 bases between. The CDR3 DNA is TGTGCCAGCAGTTTATGGGAGGGCCCCTCCTACGAGCAGTACTTC. Protein product: CASSLWEGPSYEQYF.

This sequence joins TRBV7-2 and TRBJ2-1; either TRBD1 or TRBD2 may supply D (5 bases each). V lost 1 base to trimming and J lost 12 bases, with 10 bases between them. CDR3 length: 12 residues. The germline V gene has CDR1 SGHTA and CDR2 FQGNSA. CDR3 sequence reads: CASSLDGTGQFF. CDR3 in DNA: TGTGCCAGCAGCTTAGACGGGACGGGGCAGTTCTTC.

The rearrangement joins TRBV7-3 to TRBJ2-1; 7 nucleotides align to TRBD2. V lost 5 bases, J lost 6 bases, and 7 bases stayed unmatched. The V gene's germline CDR1 is SGHTA and CDR2 FQGTGA. The CDR3 is made up of 14 amino acids. The CDR3 coding sequence is TGTGCCAGCAGCCTTGGGACTACTCCCAATGAGCAGTTCTTC. Its protein is CASSLGTTPNEQFF.

This chain joins TRBV5-1 and TRBJ2-3, with 15 bases matching TRBD2. V lost 4 bases and J lost 5; bases outside the gene matches: 5. Germline V gene lookup returns CDR1 SGHRS and CDR2 YFSETQ. This CDR3 spans 16 amino acids. CDR3 sequence (DNA): TGCGCCAGCAGCCCAGGACTAGCGGGAGGGCAAGATACGCAGTATTTT. The encoded protein is CASSPGLAGGQDTQYF.

The gene calls are TRBV3-1 (or the pseudogene TRBV3-2) and TRBJ2-7; 10 bases align to TRBD2. Germline-derived CDR1 and CDR2 are LGHDT and YNNKEL (reference sequence). CDR3 length equals 15 residues. The junction had 4 bases not matched to a gene; V was cut back by 2 bases and J by 3 bases. CDR3 bases: TGTGCCAGCAGCCAATCTAGCGGGAGCCTCTACGAGCAGTACTTC. Protein product: CASSQSSGSLYEQYF.

This chain connects TRBV28 to TRBJ1-5; D is possibly TRBD1 (5 bases). Germline values: CDR1 MDHEN, CDR2 SYDVKM. The ends were cut back, 7 bases at V and 1 base at J, with 11 bases in the middle. The CDR3 length is 14 residues. The CDR3 is CASNTGGSNQPQHF. The CDR3 DNA is TGTGCCAGCAACACTGGGGGAAGCAATCAGCCCCAGCATTTT.

The count of this clone is one. The chain uses TRBV18 and TRBJ1-5; D is undetermined. CDR1 is KGHSH, CDR2 LQKENI, per germline. Trimming stripped 3 bases from V and 4 bases from J, with 7 bases between. The CDR3 length is 13 residues. CDR3 bases: TGTGCCAGCTCACCTAGGGATAATCAGCCCCAGCATTTT. It specifies CASSPRDNQPQHF.

The V call is TRBV7-2, the J call TRBJ1-5; D not resolved. The CDR3 loop spans 13 amino acids. V lost 3 bases, J lost 4 bases, and 7 bases lay in between. Germline-derived CDR1 and CDR2 are SGHTA and FQGNSA. DNA for the CDR3: TGTGCCAGCAGCTTCAGAGAGAATCAGCCCCAGCATTTT. This encodes CASSFRENQPQHF.